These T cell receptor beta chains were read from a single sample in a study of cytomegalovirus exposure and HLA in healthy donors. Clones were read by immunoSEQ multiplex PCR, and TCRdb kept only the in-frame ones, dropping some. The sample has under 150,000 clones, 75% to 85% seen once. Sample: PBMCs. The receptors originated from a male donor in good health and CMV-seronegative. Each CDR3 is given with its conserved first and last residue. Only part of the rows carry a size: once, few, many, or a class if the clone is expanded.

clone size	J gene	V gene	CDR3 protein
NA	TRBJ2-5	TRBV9	CASSPRRDRAGTQYF
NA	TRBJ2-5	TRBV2	CASCGGGSLGETQYF
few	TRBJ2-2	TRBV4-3	CASSPSWTGSTGELFF
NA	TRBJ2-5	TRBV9	CASSVSPTSSQYF
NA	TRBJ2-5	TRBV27	CASSSSGETQYF
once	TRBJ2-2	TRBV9	CASSARTDNTGELFF
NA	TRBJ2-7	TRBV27	CASSTGVLREQYF
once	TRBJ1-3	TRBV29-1	CSVRDGGNTIYF
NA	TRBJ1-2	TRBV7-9	CASSLQGANYGYTF
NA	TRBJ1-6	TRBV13	CASSRGGGSSYNSPLHF
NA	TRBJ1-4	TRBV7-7	CASSLAGGPGEKLFF
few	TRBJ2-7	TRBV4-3	CASSQDLGAEPYEQYF
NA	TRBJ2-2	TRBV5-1	CASSLAETANTGELFF
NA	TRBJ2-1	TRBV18	CASSLSFRGQTYNEQFF
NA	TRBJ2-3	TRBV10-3	CAIRAGGTDTQYF
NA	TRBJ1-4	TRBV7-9	CASSLGHELFF
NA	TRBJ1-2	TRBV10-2	CASSESRTGKIGGYTF
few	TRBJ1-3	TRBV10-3	CAISRQGQYSGNTIYF
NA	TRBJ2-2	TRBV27	CASSTLLTGFAGELFF
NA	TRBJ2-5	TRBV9	CASSVAGQGWETQYF
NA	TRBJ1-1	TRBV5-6	CASSLALGVNTEAFF
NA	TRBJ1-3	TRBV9	CASSGAGYGNTIYF
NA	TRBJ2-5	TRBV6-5	CASSYGDRGTQYF
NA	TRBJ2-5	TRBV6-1	CASSERGLGRGGETQYF
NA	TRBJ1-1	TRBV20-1	CSARGRTEAFF
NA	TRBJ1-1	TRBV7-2	CASSPRQGAMNTEAFF
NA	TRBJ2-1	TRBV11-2	CASSPSGGEQFF
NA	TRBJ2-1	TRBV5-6	CASSGGLYSYNEQFF
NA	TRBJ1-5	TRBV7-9	CSSSLAPTGGIGQPQHF
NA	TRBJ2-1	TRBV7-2	CASSLVRNEQFF
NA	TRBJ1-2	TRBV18	CASSLSYGYTF
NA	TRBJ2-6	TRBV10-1	CASSAGSGANVLTF
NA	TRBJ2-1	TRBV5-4	CASSPLEGLFPEQFF
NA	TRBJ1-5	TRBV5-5	CASSLTRQGRGNQPQHF
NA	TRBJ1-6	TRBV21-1	CASTLKGYRVKNSPLHF
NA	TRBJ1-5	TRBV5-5	CASSARGGANNQPQHF
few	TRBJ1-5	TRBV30	CALAPRGNSNQPQHF
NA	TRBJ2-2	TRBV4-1	CASSQGRLNSLNTGELFF